This TCR beta chain was documented in a study of response to subunit inactivated influenza vaccine. This clonotype was seen a handful of times. Its antigen is not identified. In germline, CDR1 is ENHRY, CDR2 SYGVKD. The CDR3 is 16 residues long. The V and J ends lost 0 bases and 6 bases respectively, with 14 bases between them. Study-wide results and limits: Authors suggested each seasonal influenza vaccination recruits few new T cells.

MiXCR, applied by TCRdb to the RT-PCR reads, yields one record per CDR3 protein. The data show more than 700,000 distinct CDR3 sequences, around 20% seen once. The J gene is TRBJ2-2, the V gene TRBV10-3; D tentatively reads TRBD1 or TRBD2 (6 bases each). This clonotype was obtained from a man aged 45 to 65 who received an inactivated influenza vaccine. The sample in question was PBMCs from blood, obtained around 5 days after vaccination. CDR3 in DNA: TGTGCCATCAGTGAGTCGGCCGGGGGCGAGGCCGGGGAGCTGTTTTTT. Translating gives CAISESAGGEAGELFF.